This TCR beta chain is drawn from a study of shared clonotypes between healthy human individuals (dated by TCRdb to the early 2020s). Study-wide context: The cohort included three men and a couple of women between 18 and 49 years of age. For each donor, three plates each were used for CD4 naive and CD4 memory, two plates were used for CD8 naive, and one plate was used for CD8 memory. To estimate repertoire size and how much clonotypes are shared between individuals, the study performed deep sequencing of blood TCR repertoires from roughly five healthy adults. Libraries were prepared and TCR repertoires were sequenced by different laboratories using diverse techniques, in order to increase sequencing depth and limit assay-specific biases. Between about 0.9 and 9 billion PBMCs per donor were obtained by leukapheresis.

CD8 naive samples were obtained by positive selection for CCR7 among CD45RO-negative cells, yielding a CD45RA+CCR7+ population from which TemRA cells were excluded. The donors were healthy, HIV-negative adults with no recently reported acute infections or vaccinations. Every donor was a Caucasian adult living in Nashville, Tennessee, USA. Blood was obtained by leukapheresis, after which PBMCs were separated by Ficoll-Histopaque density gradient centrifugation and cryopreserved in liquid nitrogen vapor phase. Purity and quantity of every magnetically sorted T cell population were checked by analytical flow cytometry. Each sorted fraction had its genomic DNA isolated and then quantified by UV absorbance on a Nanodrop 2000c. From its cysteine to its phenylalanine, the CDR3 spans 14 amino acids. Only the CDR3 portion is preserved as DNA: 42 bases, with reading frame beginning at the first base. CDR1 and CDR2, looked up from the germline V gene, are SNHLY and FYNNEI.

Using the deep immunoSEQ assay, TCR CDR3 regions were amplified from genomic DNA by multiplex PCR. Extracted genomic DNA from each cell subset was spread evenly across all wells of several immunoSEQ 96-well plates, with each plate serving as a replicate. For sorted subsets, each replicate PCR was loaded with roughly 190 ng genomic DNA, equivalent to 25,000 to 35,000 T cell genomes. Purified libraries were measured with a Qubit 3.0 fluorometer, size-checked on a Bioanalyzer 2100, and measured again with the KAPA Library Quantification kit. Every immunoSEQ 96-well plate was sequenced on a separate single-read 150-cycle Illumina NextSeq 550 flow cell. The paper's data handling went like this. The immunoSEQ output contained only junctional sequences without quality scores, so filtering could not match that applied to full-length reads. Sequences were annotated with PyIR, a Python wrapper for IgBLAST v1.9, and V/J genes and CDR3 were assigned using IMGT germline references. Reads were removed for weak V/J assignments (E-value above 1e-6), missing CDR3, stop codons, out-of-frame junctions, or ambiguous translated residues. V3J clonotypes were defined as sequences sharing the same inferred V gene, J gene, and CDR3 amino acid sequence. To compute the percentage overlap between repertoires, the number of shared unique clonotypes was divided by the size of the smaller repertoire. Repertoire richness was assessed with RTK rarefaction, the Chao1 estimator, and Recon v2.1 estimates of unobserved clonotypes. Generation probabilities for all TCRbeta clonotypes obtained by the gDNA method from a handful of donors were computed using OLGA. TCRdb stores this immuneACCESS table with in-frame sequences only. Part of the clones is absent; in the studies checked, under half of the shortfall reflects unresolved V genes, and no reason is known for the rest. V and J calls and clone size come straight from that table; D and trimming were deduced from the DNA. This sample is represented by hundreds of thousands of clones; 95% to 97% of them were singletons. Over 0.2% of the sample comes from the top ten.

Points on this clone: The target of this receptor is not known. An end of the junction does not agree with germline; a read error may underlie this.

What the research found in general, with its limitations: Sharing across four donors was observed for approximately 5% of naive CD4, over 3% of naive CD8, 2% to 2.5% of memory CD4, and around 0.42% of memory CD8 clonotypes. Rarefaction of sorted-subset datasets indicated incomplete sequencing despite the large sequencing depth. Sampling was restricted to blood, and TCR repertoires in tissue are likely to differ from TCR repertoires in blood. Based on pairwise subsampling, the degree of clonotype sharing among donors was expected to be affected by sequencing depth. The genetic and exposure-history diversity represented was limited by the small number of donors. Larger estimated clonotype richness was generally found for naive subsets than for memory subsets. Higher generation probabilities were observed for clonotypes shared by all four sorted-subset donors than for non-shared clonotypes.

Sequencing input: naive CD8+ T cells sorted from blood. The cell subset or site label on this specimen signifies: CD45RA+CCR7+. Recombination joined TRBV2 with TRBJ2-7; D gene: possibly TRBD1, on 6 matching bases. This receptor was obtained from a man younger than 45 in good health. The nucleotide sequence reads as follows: TGTGCCAGCAGGGAAGAGGGGGTACTTTACGAGCAGTACTTC. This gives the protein CASREEGVLYEQYF.